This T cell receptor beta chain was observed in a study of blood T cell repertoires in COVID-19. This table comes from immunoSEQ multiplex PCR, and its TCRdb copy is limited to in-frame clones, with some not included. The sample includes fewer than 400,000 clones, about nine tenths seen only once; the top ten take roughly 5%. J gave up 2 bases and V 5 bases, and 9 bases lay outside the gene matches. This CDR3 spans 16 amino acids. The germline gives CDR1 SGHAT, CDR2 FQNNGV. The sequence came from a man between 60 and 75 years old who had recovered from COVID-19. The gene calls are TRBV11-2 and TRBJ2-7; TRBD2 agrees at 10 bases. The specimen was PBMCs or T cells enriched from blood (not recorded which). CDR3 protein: CASSLKRLAGAYEQYF. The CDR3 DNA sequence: TGTGCCAGCAGCCTGAAGCGACTAGCGGGCGCCTACGAGCAGTACTTC.